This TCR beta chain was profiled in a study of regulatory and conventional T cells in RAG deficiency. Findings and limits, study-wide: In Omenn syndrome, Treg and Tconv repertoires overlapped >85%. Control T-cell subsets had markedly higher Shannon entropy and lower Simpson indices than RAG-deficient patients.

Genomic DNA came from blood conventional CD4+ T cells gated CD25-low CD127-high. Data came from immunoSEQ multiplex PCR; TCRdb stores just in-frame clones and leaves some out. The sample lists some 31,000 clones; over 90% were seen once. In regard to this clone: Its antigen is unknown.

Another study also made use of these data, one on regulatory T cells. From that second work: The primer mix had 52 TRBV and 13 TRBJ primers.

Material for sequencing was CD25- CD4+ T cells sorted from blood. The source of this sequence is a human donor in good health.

CDR3 sequence: CASSVRTSGGPPQDTQYF. The CDR3 bases are TGTGCCAGCAGTGTAAGGACTAGCGGGGGCCCCCCCCAGGATACGCAGTATTTT. The rearrangement joins TRBV25-1 to TRBJ2-3; 13 bases map to TRBD2. The CDR3 has 18 amino acids. Looked up from germline, CDR1 is MGHDK and CDR2 is SYGVNS. The junction had 13 bases not matched to a gene; V was cut back by 4 bases and J by 6 bases.